The present T cell receptor (beta chain) was sequenced within a study of T cells in Graves' hyperthyroidism and ophthalmopathy. Findings of the study overall: Most expanded thyroid clonotypes above 0.001 also appeared in blood.

TCR beta CDR3 regions were amplified from RNA transcripts. RT-PCR in the first round (using the HTBI primer set) targeted the TCR CDR3. TCRdb re-derived calls from the multiplex PCR reads in MiXCR, one entry per CDR3 protein. The top ten hold 5% to 6% of the sample, which has 400,000 to 500,000 distinct CDR3 sequences, approximately 14% seen once. Researchers defined stable Graves' hyperthyroidism as no ophthalmopathy progression within 18 months. Newly diagnosed patients aged 18 to 65 had hyperthyroidism of under 2 months' duration. This clonotype was seen many times. Its antigen is not known. V lost 4 bases to trimming and J lost 1 base, with 14 bases between them. Germline V gene data show CDR1 as SEHNR and CDR2 as FQNEAQ (reference sequence). The CDR3 spans 15 residues.

The sequenced material came from blood. This clonotype was sampled from a woman between 18 and 29 years old with Graves' hyperthyroidism. The V call is TRBV7-9, the J call TRBJ2-7, with D tentatively TRBD1 (6 bases). The CDR3 DNA reads TGTGCCAGCAGCTCCTGGGGGCGCGGGTCCTACGAGCAGTACTTC. Protein sequence: CASSSWGRGSYEQYF.